This is a list of T cell receptor beta chains from one sample in a study of cytomegalovirus exposure and HLA in healthy donors. The table came from immunoSEQ multiplex PCR; TCRdb's copy has only in-frame clones and leaves some out. The repertoire holds about 140,000 clones, roughly 80% seen once, with around 3% in the top ten. Sequenced material: PBMCs. These receptors were collected from a female donor in good health and CMV-seronegative. Both conserved end residues are part of each CDR3. A D gene is named only where the DNA matches it firmly. Size is stated for part of the rows, as once, few or many counts, or as a class when the clone is expanded.

size | J | V | D | length | DNA | CDR3
- | TRBJ1-1 | TRBV18 | - | 14 | TGTGCCAGCTCACCACCGAGAGAAAGCACTGAAGCTTTCTTT | CASSPPRESTEAFF
- | TRBJ1-1 | TRBV30 | - | 13 | TGTGCCTGGAGTGTACACCATATCGCTGAAGCTTTCTTT | CAWSVHHIAEAFF
- | TRBJ2-7 | TRBV5-6 | TRBD1 | 17 | TGTGCCAGCAACCCTTGGACAGGGGCTGGTGGGATTTACGAGCAGTACTTC | CASNPWTGAGGIYEQYF
- | TRBJ1-5 | TRBV28 | TRBD1 | 17 | TGTGCCAGCAGTGCCCGGGACAGCACATTTAGCAATCAGCCCCAGCATTTT | CASSARDSTFSNQPQHF
few | TRBJ2-2 | TRBV7-2 | - | 13 | TGTGCCAGCAGCTGGACAGCCACCGGGGAGCTGTTTTTT | CASSWTATGELFF
- | TRBJ1-2 | TRBV10-3 | TRBD1 | 13 | TGTGCCATCAGCGGGGACAGCATCTATGGCTACACCTTC | CAISGDSIYGYTF
- | TRBJ2-1 | TRBV27 | - | 16 | TGTGCCAGCAGCTTCCTGGGCCACAGCTCCTACAATGAGCAGTTCTTC | CASSFLGHSSYNEQFF
- | TRBJ2-7 | TRBV14 | - | 13 | TGTGCCAGCAAGCCCCCCCCAGGCTACGAGCAGTACTTC | CASKPPPGYEQYF
- | TRBJ1-1 | TRBV5-1 | - | 15 | TGCGCCAGCAGCTTGGGGACAGCAAACACTGCTGAAGCTTTCTTT | CASSLGTANTAEAFF
- | TRBJ1-2 | TRBV12-5 | - | 13 | TGTGCTAGTGGTTCCGGGAAACACCGTGGCTACACCTTC | CASGSGKHRGYTF
few | TRBJ2-7 | TRBV4-2 | - | 16 | TGTGCCAGCAGCCAAGATCGTATCGTCAGCTCCTACGAGCAGTACTTC | CASSQDRIVSSYEQYF
- | TRBJ1-2 | TRBV27 | - | 13 | TGTGCCAGCAGTTTTGACAGGCACGCCGGCTACACCTTC | CASSFDRHAGYTF
- | TRBJ1-4 | TRBV18 | TRBD1 | 13 | TGTGCCAGCTCACCGACACAGGGGGAAAAACTGTTTTTT | CASSPTQGEKLFF
- | TRBJ2-6 | TRBV6-1 | - | 15 | TGTGCCAGCAGTGCTACTAGTAATGGGGCCAACGTCCTGACTTTC | CASSATSNGANVLTF
- | TRBJ1-4 | TRBV4-1 | - | 17 | TGCGCCAGCAGCCAAGAAGGTTCGGCAGCGGCTAATGAAAAACTGTTTTTT | CASSQEGSAAANEKLFF
- | TRBJ2-7 | TRBV5-1 | TRBD2 | 17 | TGCGCCAGCAGCTTGAAGAGGAGCGGGGCCCAAGTATACGAGCAGTACTTC | CASSLKRSGAQVYEQYF
- | TRBJ2-1 | TRBV19 | - | 14 | TGTGCCAGTAGTCCGGACAATTGGGTCAATGAGCAGTTCTTC | CASSPDNWVNEQFF
few | TRBJ2-1 | TRBV29-1 | TRBD2 | 22 | TGCAGCGTTCTATTAGCTGGCGGTGGGACTAGCGGGAGTCGGGGGCGTTACAATGAGCAGTTCTTC | CSVLLAGGGTSGSRGRYNEQFF
- | TRBJ1-2 | TRBV7-2 | TRBD1 | 14 | TGTGCCAGCAGCCTTCGACAGGGGGCGGGGGGCTACCCCTTC | CASSLRQGAGGYPF
- | TRBJ2-7 | TRBV9 | - | 14 | TGTGCCAGCAGCAGCGACAGTCACGGATACGAGCAGTACTTC | CASSSDSHGYEQYF
few | TRBJ1-6 | TRBV5-4 | TRBD1 | 15 | TGTGCCAGCAGCCCACAGGGGGCGCGGAATTCACCCCTCCACTTT | CASSPQGARNSPLHF
- | TRBJ1-1 | TRBV28 | TRBD1 | 14 | TGTGCCAGCAGTGAAGGGGGCAAGAACACTGAAGCTTTCTTT | CASSEGGKNTEAFF
- | TRBJ2-1 | TRBV29-1 | - | 14 | TGCAGCGTTGAAGTGGCCAGCTCCTACAATGAGCAGTTCTTC | CSVEVASSYNEQFF
- | TRBJ2-7 | TRBV27 | - | 12 | TGTGCCAGCAGTCCGAGCTCCTACGAGCAGTACTTC | CASSPSSYEQYF
- | TRBJ1-1 | TRBV28 | TRBD1 | 15 | TGTGCCAGCAGTACCAGGGACAGGTGGGCCACTGAAGCTTTCTTT | CASSTRDRWATEAFF
- | TRBJ2-5 | TRBV1 | - | 15 | TGCACCAGCAATTTACCGGGACTAGCTGAAGAGACCCAGTACTTC | CTSNLPGLAEETQYF
- | TRBJ1-1 | TRBV28 | - | 17 | TGTGCCAGCAGTTTATGGGTGATGGGAGGGGTGAACACTGAAGCTTTCTTT | CASSLWVMGGVNTEAFF
- | TRBJ2-3 | TRBV18 | TRBD2 | 16 | TGTGCCAGCTCAGTCAGCGGGAGGGTCGTCCCAGATACGCAGTATTTT | CASSVSGRVVPDTQYF
- | TRBJ2-5 | TRBV5-1 | - | 17 | TGCGCCAGCAGCTTGGCTGGACGGGGAAACACTCAAGAGACCCAGTACTTC | CASSLAGRGNTQETQYF
- | TRBJ2-1 | TRBV28 | TRBD2 | 15 | TGTGCCAGCAGTTCCTTCTCGAGCGGGAGACGAGAGCAGTTCTTC | CASSSFSSGRREQFF
- | TRBJ1-2 | TRBV10-3 | TRBD1 | 13 | TGTGCCATCGGACAGGGGTCCCCTAATGGCTACACCTTC | CAIGQGSPNGYTF
- | TRBJ2-5 | TRBV2 | - | 18 | TGTGCCAGCAGTGAAGAGGAGGGATCCGACAGGGACCAAGAGACCCAGTACTTC | CASSEEEGSDRDQETQYF
- | TRBJ2-2 | TRBV28 | - | 15 | TGTGCCAGCAACGACGGGAAAATGAACACCGGGGAGCTGTTTTTT | CASNDGKMNTGELFF
once | TRBJ1-4 | TRBV6-1 | TRBD1 | 13 | TGTGCCAGCTGGGGGACAGGGGATGAAAAACTGTTTTTT | CASWGTGDEKLFF
- | TRBJ1-6 | TRBV9 | - | 14 | TGTGCCAGCAGCGTAAGACAGGAAGGTTCACCCCTCCACTTT | CASSVRQEGSPLHF
once | TRBJ1-2 | TRBV5-6 | TRBD1 | 14 | TGTGCCAGCAGCCGCTATGGACAGGACTATGGCTACACCTTC | CASSRYGQDYGYTF
- | TRBJ1-4 | TRBV27 | - | 16 | TGTGCCAGCAGTTTATCGCAGGGCAACGGGCGTGAAAAACTGTTTTTT | CASSLSQGNGREKLFF
few | TRBJ1-3 | TRBV2 | - | 15 | TGTGCCAGCAGGTACTTGACAGCCTCTGGAAACACCATATATTTT | CASRYLTASGNTIYF
- | TRBJ1-1 | TRBV6-1 | TRBD1 | 15 | TGTGCCAGCAACCCGCGACAGGGGGTGTCCACTGAAGCTTTCTTT | CASNPRQGVSTEAFF
- | TRBJ2-1 | TRBV27 | TRBD2 | 17 | TGTGCCAGCAGTCCGCCGAGAGGACTAGCGGACCACAATGAGCAGTTCTTC | CASSPPRGLADHNEQFF
once | TRBJ1-2 | TRBV30 | - | 11 | TGTGCCTGGAGTGTACTGTGGGGCTACACCTTC | CAWSVLWGYTF
- | TRBJ2-3 | TRBV20-1 | - | 11 | TGCAGTGCGAGGAAAACAGATACGCAGTATTTT | CSARKTDTQYF